A single sample gave rise to the 7 T cell receptor beta chains below, sequenced in a study of T cell repertoires in MIS-A myocarditis. Clones were sequenced by immunoSEQ multiplex PCR, and TCRdb holds only the in-frame ones, with some missing. The sample consists of around 10,000 clones, about 89% of them appearing once. Sequenced input: thoracic lymph node tissue obtained at autopsy. These receptors came from a man aged 18 to 35 with fulminant myocarditis from multisystem inflammatory syndrome in adults (MIS-A) after COVID-19.

The V and J genes are TRBV10-2 and TRBJ1-5; D possibly corresponds to TRBD1 (5 bases). The CDR3 runs 14 residues. Trimming took 0 bases from V and 6 from J, leaving 9 bases between them. Germline V gene lookup returns CDR1 WSHSY and CDR2 SAAADI. The CDR3 sequence is CASSESGTGQPQHF. CDR3 nucleotide sequence: TGCGCCAGCAGTGAGTCCGGGACGGGTCAGCCCCAGCATTTT.

The rearrangement uses TRBV30 and TRBJ1-3, with D perhaps TRBD1 (5 bases). This CDR3 has 14 residues. In germline, CDR1 is GTSNPN, CDR2 SVGIG (reference sequence). V gave up 2 bases and J gave up 4 bases, with 12 bases separating them. CDR3 loop: CAWSSGFIGNTIYF. CDR3 DNA: TGTGCCTGGAGTTCAGGGTTTATCGGAAACACCATATATTTT. The variable domain in full, completed from reference TRBV30 and TRBJ1-3, reads SQTIHQWPATLVQPVGSPLSLECTVEGTSNPNLYWYRQAAGRGLQLLFYSVGIGQISSEVPQNLSASRPQDRQFILSSKKLLLSDSGFYLCAWSSGFIGNTIYFGEGSWLTVV.

Worth noting for this clone: The junction shows a germline mismatch at one end, possibly a read error. The gene calls are TRBV5-1 and TRBJ1-2; D possibly corresponds to TRBD1 (6 bases). The CDR3 is made up of 16 amino acids. Germline values: CDR1 SGHRS, CDR2 YFSETQ. The CDR3 DNA reads TGCGCCAGCAGCTGGGGGGTTGCTGGGGGCTCCTATGTCTACACCTTC. Protein: CASSWGVAGGSYVYTF.

This chain joins TRBV6-1 and TRBJ1-1; D not resolved. The CDR3 has 13 amino acids. V was pared by 1 base and J by 3 bases, with 6 bases between. The germline CDR1 and CDR2 sequences are MNHNS and SASEGT. In DNA, the CDR3 is TGTGCCAGCAGTGAAGTAGGGTACACTGAAGCTTTCTTT. It is translated as CASSEVGYTEAFF.

The chain has TRBV5-4 and TRBJ1-1; weak D call: TRBD1 (5 bases). V lost 3 bases to trimming and J lost 1 base, with 13 bases between them. The V gene's germline CDR1 is SGHNT and CDR2 YYREEE (reference sequence). The CDR3 runs to 15 residues. The CDR3 spells CASSWTGLGNTEAFF. CDR3 in DNA: TGTGCCAGCAGCTGGACGGGACTGGGGAACACTGAAGCTTTCTTT.

The chain recombines TRBV5-1 with TRBJ1-2; D ambiguous. CDR1 and CDR2 from the germline V gene are SGHRS and YFSETQ. The ends were cut back, 0 bases at V and 4 bases at J, with 19 bases in the middle. CDR3 length equals 17 residues. The CDR3 region has the DNA TGCGCCAGCAGCTTGGGGTACACCGGGGTCCCCTTCTATGGCTACACCTTC. This sequence encodes CASSLGYTGVPFYGYTF.

The chain has TRBV27 and TRBJ1-1; D unclear. The CDR3 is 16 amino acids. The germline CDR1 and CDR2 sequences are MNHEY and SMNVEV (reference sequence). Trimming left V 6 bases short and J 1 base short, with 18 bases between. The CDR3 region is CASRALTGSTNTEAFF. CDR3 sequence (DNA): TGTGCCAGCAGGGCGCTTACCGGGTCTACGAACACTGAAGCTTTCTTT.